This is a list of T cell receptor beta chains from one sample in a study of blood T cell repertoires in COVID-19. Generated by immunoSEQ multiplex PCR, the TCRdb table keeps only in-frame clones and is missing some. Among 180,000 or so clones, approximately 80% were seen once, and the ten largest hold about 14%. The sample comprised peripheral blood. The origin of the receptors is a woman in her seventies with COVID-19, enrolled during active disease. Both conserved end residues are part of each CDR3. The D gene is left open where the match is weak. Size is stated for part of the rows, as once, few or many counts, or as a class when the clone is expanded.

V	J	size	D	length	DNA	CDR3
TRBV6-5	TRBJ1-1	NA	TRBD1	14	TGTGCCAGCAGTTTAACAGGGGGGAGCACTGAAGCTTTCTTT	CASSLTGGSTEAFF
TRBV4-1	TRBJ1-1	NA	NA	12	TGCGCCAGCAGCCAAGTCCAGGGGTCGGCTTTCTTT	CASSQVQGSAFF
TRBV5-1	TRBJ2-7	few	NA	12	TGCGCCAGCAGCTCCTCCTTCTACGAGCAGTACTTC	CASSSSFYEQYF
TRBV10-3	TRBJ2-1	NA	TRBD2	15	TGTGCCATCAGACAGACTAGCGGGAGGGCCGATGAGCAGTTCTTC	CAIRQTSGRADEQFF
TRBV28	TRBJ1-1	NA	NA	15	TGTGCCAGCATCGTCGGGGGGGCCGGGAACACTGAAGCTTTCTTT	CASIVGGAGNTEAFF
TRBV23-1	TRBJ2-7	NA	NA	11	TGCGCCAGCAGCCGTCAGTGCGAGCAGTACTTC	CASSRQCEQYF
TRBV28	TRBJ1-1	NA	TRBD1	19	TGTGCCAGCGGACCCAGAAGGTTTGGGGTGGAGGGGGCCAACACTGAAGCTTTCTTT	CASGPRRFGVEGANTEAFF
TRBV5-5	TRBJ1-1	NA	TRBD1	16	TGTGCCAGCATCAGAGGGACAGGGTTGATGAACACTGAAGCTTTCTTT	CASIRGTGLMNTEAFF
TRBV12-5	TRBJ2-3	NA	NA	16	TGTGCTAGTGGTTTGGTACGTGGTCGGGTCGCAGATACGCAGTATTTT	CASGLVRGRVADTQYF
TRBV29-1	TRBJ1-4	NA	NA	13	TGCAGCGTTGTTCGGGGCGGAGGGGAAAAACTGTTTTTT	CSVVRGGGEKLFF
TRBV27	TRBJ2-3	NA	TRBD2	17	TGTGCCAGCAGTCGCTCGACCGGGACTAAAGTCACAGATACGCAGTATTTT	CASSRSTGTKVTDTQYF
TRBV30	TRBJ1-2	NA	NA	12	TGTGCCTGGAATCGGGGAAGCTATGGCTACACCTTC	CAWNRGSYGYTF
TRBV24-1	TRBJ2-5	NA	NA	13	TGTGCCACCAGTCCCCGACAGCAAGAGACCCAGTACTTC	CATSPRQQETQYF
TRBV6-5	TRBJ1-1	NA	NA	14	TGTGCCGTCAATTGGGGCTCCATGAACACTGAAGCTTTCTTT	CAVNWGSMNTEAFF
TRBV6-6	TRBJ2-1	NA	TRBD2	15	TGTGCCAGCAGGGATAGCGGGAGCTCCTACAATGAGCAGTTCTTC	CASRDSGSSYNEQFF
TRBV29-1	TRBJ1-1	NA	NA	13	TGCAGCGTGCGGCCCAGGGGGAACACTGAAGCTTTCTTT	CSVRPRGNTEAFF
TRBV19	TRBJ1-5	NA	TRBD1	13	TGTGCCAGTAGTAGGGACAGGGGGCAGCCCCAGCATTTT	CASSRDRGQPQHF
TRBV19	TRBJ1-1	NA	TRBD1	15	TGTGCCTCAAGGCAGGGGGTGATACTAGGCACTGAAGCTTTCTTT	CASRQGVILGTEAFF
TRBV2	TRBJ2-3	NA	TRBD2	16	TGTGCCAGCAGAAGGACTAGCGGGAGCCACACAGATACGCAGTATTTT	CASRRTSGSHTDTQYF
TRBV6-5	TRBJ2-7	NA	NA	12	TGTGCCAGCAGTTGGGGGGACTACGAGCAGTACTTC	CASSWGDYEQYF
TRBV6-5	TRBJ1-1	NA	TRBD1	15	TGTGCCAGCAGTTACCCCCGACAGGGACACACTGAAGCTTTCTTT	CASSYPRQGHTEAFF
TRBV27	TRBJ1-1	NA	NA	16	TGTGCCAGCACCCCCCTCGGGTTCGTAAGGGGCACTGAAGCTTTCTTT	CASTPLGFVRGTEAFF
TRBV5-4	TRBJ1-5	NA	NA	14	TGTGCCAGCAGCTTGGGCGGAAACAATCAGCCCCAGCATTTT	CASSLGGNNQPQHF
TRBV28	TRBJ1-2	NA	NA	13	TGTGCCAGTCAAGTTTCCCGCGACTATGGCTACACCTTC	CASQVSRDYGYTF
TRBV1	TRBJ1-2	NA	NA	15	TGCACCAGCAGCCTTCGGGGGGGGATAAGTAGTGGCTACACCTTC	CTSSLRGGISSGYTF
TRBV28	TRBJ1-4	NA	NA	14	TGTGCCAGCAGTTTAATTGACAGCAATGAAAAACTGTTTTTT	CASSLIDSNEKLFF
TRBV6-5	TRBJ2-7	NA	TRBD2	13	TGTGCCAGCGCGGGGGGGCAGTTCTACGAGCAGTACTTC	CASAGGQFYEQYF
TRBV3-1/TRBV3-2	TRBJ1-1	NA	NA	14	TGTGCCAGCAGCCTCGGGACATTAAACACTGAAGCTTTCTTT	CASSLGTLNTEAFF
TRBV7-3	TRBJ2-1	NA	NA	13	TGTGCCAGCAGCCGCTCTACCTACGGGGAGCAGTTCTTC	CASSRSTYGEQFF
TRBV5-1	TRBJ1-2	NA	NA	14	TGCGCCAGCAGCCCAAGGACAGTTAACTATGGCTACACCTTC	CASSPRTVNYGYTF
TRBV3-1/TRBV3-2	TRBJ2-1	once	TRBD1	13	TGTGCCAGCAGCCGAACCCCCGGACAGGGGGTGTTCTTC	CASSRTPGQGVFF
TRBV2	TRBJ2-2	NA	NA	15	TGTGCCAGCTTTCAGCGGACTCAGAACACCGGGGAGCTGTTTTTT	CASFQRTQNTGELFF
TRBV24-1	TRBJ2-3	once	NA	12	TGTGCCACCGGGCAGCAGGCAGATACGCAGTATTTT	CATGQQADTQYF
TRBV19	TRBJ2-7	NA	TRBD2	14	TGTGCCAGTAGTATTCTAGCGGAATCCTACGAGCAGTACTTC	CASSILAESYEQYF
TRBV12-5	TRBJ1-1	NA	NA	14	TGTGCTAGTGGTTGGGGGCAGCTGAACACTGAAGCTTTCTTT	CASGWGQLNTEAFF
TRBV9	TRBJ2-1	NA	NA	14	TGTGCCAGCAGCGCCGGCGATAGTCGGGGTGAGCAGTTCTTC	CASSAGDSRGEQFF
TRBV6-1	TRBJ2-3	NA	TRBD2	16	TGTGCCAGCAGTGGGACTTCCGGGGGGGCTTGGGATACGCAGTATTTT	CASSGTSGGAWDTQYF
TRBV2	TRBJ1-2	NA	NA	15	TGTGCCAGCAGTGACAGGACTCCCACTTATACTGGCTACACCTTC	CASSDRTPTYTGYTF
TRBV5-4	TRBJ2-7	NA	NA	17	TGTGCCAGCAGCTCGGAAAACGACAGGCGCGGGCGCTACGAGCAGTACTTC	CASSSENDRRGRYEQYF
TRBV2	TRBJ1-1	NA	TRBD1	12	TGTGCCAGCGCCATTGACAGGGGGAAAGCTTTCTTT	CASAIDRGKAFF
TRBV6-5	TRBJ1-5	NA	NA	15	TGTGCCAGCAGCCCCCCAGGAAGAACCGGCCAGCCCCAGCATTTT	CASSPPGRTGQPQHF
TRBV6-5	TRBJ1-3	NA	NA	15	TGTGCCAGCCGAGAGACAGGCCTATCTGGAAACACCATATATTTT	CASRETGLSGNTIYF